The 15 T cell receptor beta chains below were found in one sample sequenced in a study of vaccination effects on CD4 cells after COVID-19. Sequenced by immunoSEQ multiplex PCR; TCRdb stores in-frame clones only, minus some. The sample contains under 55,000 clones, nearly 80% of which appear only once. With the ViraFEST assay, the study expanded antigen-specific CD4+ T cells using viral peptide pools, then sequenced them. It was after around 10 days of culture that CD4+ T cells were isolated. Previously uninfected by SARS-CoV-2, the vaccine recipients also showed negative nucleocapsid antibodies. These receptors have no known antigen. The material was CD4+ T cells from PBMCs cultured with HCoV-OC43 spike peptides, obtained before COVID-19 vaccination. Subset specified: HCoV-OC43 spike overlapping peptide pool stimulation. The source is a human donor who received a COVID-19 vaccine.

J is TRBJ2-2 and V is TRBV9; 8 bases line up with TRBD1. The J segment lost 0 bases and the V segment lost 4 bases, leaving 8 bases of the junction unmatched. Per germline, CDR1 SGDLS and CDR2 YYNGEE. CDR3 size: 17 residues. CDR3 sequence: CASSLSPGQANTGELFF. For the CDR3, the DNA is TGTGCCAGCAGCCTGTCCCCGGGACAGGCGAACACCGGGGAGCTGTTTTTT.

The rearrangement links TRBV7-8 to TRBJ2-7, with no clear D. V was trimmed by 0 bases and J by 4 bases, leaving 7 bases between them. The CDR3 is 13 residues long. Germline CDR1 reads SGHVS; CDR2 reads FQNEAQ. The CDR3 sequence: CASSLAAGYEQYV. In DNA form, the CDR3 reads TGTGCCAGCAGCTTAGCCGCTGGTTACGAGCAGTACGTC.

This clone has only a few counts. This chain joins TRBV6-1 and TRBJ2-2; D gene ambiguous. This CDR3 spans 13 amino acids. The germline V gene has CDR1 MNHNS and CDR2 SASEGT. V was cut by 5 bases and J by 7 bases, with 11 bases left in between. This CDR3 reads CASSPGRNGELFF. CDR3 sequence (DNA): TGTGCCAGCAGTCCCGGACGGAACGGGGAGCTGTTTTTT.

V and J are TRBV30 and TRBJ1-5; 9 bases match TRBD1. This CDR3 is 14 amino acids long. Trimming cost V 5 bases and J 4 bases; bases outside gene matches: 6. CDR1 GTSNPN and CDR2 SVGIG come from the germline V gene (reference sequence). The CDR3 DNA reads as TGTGCCTGGGATCACAGGGGGCGAAATCAGCCCCAGCATTTT. Its translation is CAWDHRGRNQPQHF.

V gene TRBV7-2 combines with J gene TRBJ2-2, with D perhaps being TRBD1 or TRBD2 (5 bases each). Germline V gene data show CDR1 as SGHTA and CDR2 as FQGNSA. The CDR3 has 17 residues. V was cut by 5 bases and J by 0 bases, with 16 bases left in between. CDR3 sequence (DNA): TGTGCCAGCAGCCCATCCTTTGTGGGGGCGAACACCGGGGAGCTGTTTTTT. As protein: CASSPSFVGANTGELFF.

The V call is TRBV6-5, the J call TRBJ1-6; D gene unclear. CDR3 length: 13 amino acids. V was trimmed by 8 bases and J by 0 bases, leaving 5 bases between them. Germline CDR1 reads MNHEY; CDR2 reads SVGAGI. CDR3 amino acids: CASRLSYNSPLHF. The CDR3 nucleotides are TGTGCCAGCCGTCTCTCCTATAATTCACCCCTCCACTTT.

The chain links TRBV6-5 to TRBJ2-7, with 7 bases identical to TRBD2. CDR1 and CDR2 from the germline V gene are MNHEY and SVGAGI. CDR3 size: 15 residues. The trim removed 5 bases at V and 1 base at J, leaving 8 bases unmatched. For the CDR3, the DNA is TGTGCCAGCAGTACTAATTACGGGGGGTCCTACGAGCAGTACGTC. It is translated as CASSTNYGGSYEQYV.

V and J are TRBV29-1 and TRBJ2-7; perhaps TRBD1 as D (7 bases). Germline CDR1 SQVTM, CDR2 ANQGSEA. This CDR3 has 16 residues. Deletions cut 0 bases from V and 5 bases from J, with 20 bases between. The CDR3 reads CSVEETGVGGGDEQYV. The CDR3 DNA follows: TGCAGCGTTGAAGAAACCGGGGTAGGAGGGGGCGACGAGCAGTACGTC.

The chain links TRBV9 to TRBJ2-2; D unclear. Between the trimmed V and J ends, which lost 0 bases and 8 bases, there was a span of 5 bases. Per the germline V gene, CDR1 is SGDLS and CDR2 is YYNGEE. CDR3 size: 12 residues. CDR3 sequence (DNA): TGTGCCAGCAGCGTAGTGGGGGGGGAGCTGTTTTTT. It is translated as CASSVVGGELFF.

The V gene is TRBV28, the J gene TRBJ1-1; D is ambiguous. The CDR3 totals 13 residues. The V gene's germline CDR1 is MDHEN and CDR2 SYDVKM. V was trimmed by 4 bases and J by 2 bases, leaving 8 bases between them. The CDR3 nucleotides are TGTGCCAGCAGTTGGGGTAGAAACACTGAAGCTTTCTTT. Its protein is CASSWGRNTEAFF. The entire variable domain, with the rest obtained from reference TRBV28 and TRBJ1-1, is as follows: DVKVTQSSRYLVKRTGEKVFLECVQDMDHENMFWYRQDPGLGLRLIYFSYDVKMKEKGDIPEGYSVSREKKERFSLILESASTNQTSMYLCASSWGRNTEAFFGQGTRLTVV.

This clone has just a few counts. The chain recombines TRBV5-4 with TRBJ2-1, with D perhaps matching TRBD2 (5 bases). The V end lost 6 bases, the J end lost 5 bases, and 21 bases lay between the germline ends. The CDR3 is 16 amino acids. CDR1 SGHNT and CDR2 YYREEE come from the germline V gene (reference sequence). The CDR3 is CASMAPSTRGNNEQFF. The CDR3 region has the DNA TGTGCCAGCATGGCCCCGAGTACTAGAGGAAACAATGAGCAGTTCTTC.

This clone showed up just once. The chain combines TRBV18 with TRBJ1-3, with 8 bases that match TRBD1. Germline CDR1 is KGHSH and CDR2 is LQKENI. V lost 0 bases, J lost 1 base, and 5 bases stayed unmatched. The CDR3 extends over 17 amino acids. The CDR3 nucleotides are TGTGCCAGCTCACCACCCGACAGGGGTCTTTCTGGAAACACCATATATTTT. Translating gives CASSPPDRGLSGNTIYF.

The V and J genes are TRBV29-1 and TRBJ2-5; 7 nucleotides align to TRBD1. The CDR3 covers 12 residues. Germline CDR1 SQVTM, CDR2 ANQGSEA. Trimming removed 6 bases from V and 3 bases from J; junction bases left unmatched: 4. The CDR3 sequence is CSVRTGEETQYF. In DNA form, the CDR3 reads TGCAGCGTACGGACAGGAGAAGAGACCCAGTACTTC.

This clone showed up just a few times. J is TRBJ1-2 and V is TRBV7-8; D might be TRBD1 (6 bases). The CDR3 sequence is 14 residues long. CDR1 is SGHVS, CDR2 FQNEAQ, per germline. V lost 1 base to trimming and J lost 5 bases, with 11 bases between them. DNA for the CDR3: TGTGCCAGCAGCTTAGGTCGGGACACATATGGCTACACCTTC. As protein: CASSLGRDTYGYTF.

The J gene is TRBJ1-6, the V gene TRBV2; D not certain. The V end was cut by 8 bases, the J end by 8 bases, with 13 bases between. Germline V gene data show CDR1 as SNHLY and CDR2 as FYNNEI. The CDR3 covers 13 residues. This chain's CDR3 is CASGRGFDSPLHF. In DNA, the CDR3 is TGTGCCAGCGGACGGGGATTTGATTCACCCCTCCACTTT.